This T cell receptor beta chain was identified in a study of blood T cell repertoires in COVID-19. Measured with immunoSEQ multiplex PCR; TCRdb has only the in-frame clones, and not every one. The sample shows approximately 75,000 clones, roughly 90% of them seen only once. The CDR3 has 15 residues. In germline, CDR1 is MNHEY, CDR2 SVGAGI. V gave up 6 bases and J gave up 0 bases; unmatched junction bases: 5. Sequences were obtained from peripheral blood. This chain uses TRBV6-5 with TRBJ1-5; 7 positions match TRBD1. This sequence was found in a man older than 75 with COVID-19, enrolled during active disease. CDR3 nucleotide sequence: TGTGCCAGCAGGGACAGGACGTATAGCAATCAGCCCCAGCATTTT. Amino acid sequence: CASRDRTYSNQPQHF.